Below are 6 T cell receptor beta chains sequenced from a single sample in a study of T cells in localized non-small cell lung cancer. Assay used: immunoSEQ multiplex PCR; TCRdb lists only in-frame clones, some missing. The sample includes over a thousand clones, approximately 23% of them seen just once. The specimen comprised normal lung tissue next to the tumor, sampled before any cancer treatment. Receptors originate from a female donor older than 55 with stage I squamous cell lung carcinoma.

This clone was counted only a few times. V usage is TRBV6-8 and J usage is TRBJ2-5; 11 positions agree with TRBD2. CDR3 size: 15 residues. Germline values: CDR1 MNHGY, CDR2 SAAAGT. J lost 0 bases, V lost 10 bases, and 7 bases had no gene match. The CDR3 DNA reads as TGTGCCATCAGCCCGGGACTAGCGGACCAAGAGACCCAGTACTTC. Protein sequence: CAISPGLADQETQYF.

The V gene is TRBV19, the J gene TRBJ2-2; D gene ambiguous. Germline CDR1 reads LNHDA; CDR2 reads SQIVND (reference sequence). Trimming pared 8 bases from V and 0 bases from J, leaving 7 bases between. The CDR3 runs to 13 residues. CDR3 nucleotide sequence: TGTGCCAGTGCTGACGCGAACACCGGGGAGCTGTTTTTT. This translates into CASADANTGELFF. Using reference TRBV19 and TRBJ2-2 for the parts outside the CDR3, the full variable domain is DGGITQSPKYLFRKEGQNVTLSCEQNLNHDAMYWYRQDPGQGLRLIYYSQIVNDFQKGDIAEGYSVSREKKESFPLTVTSAQKNPTAFYLCASADANTGELFFGEGSRLTVL.

This sequence joins TRBV10-3 and TRBJ1-4; D remains unclear. Germline values: CDR1 ENHRY, CDR2 SYGVKD. The ends were cut back, 0 bases at V and 5 bases at J, with 10 bases in the middle. The CDR3 loop spans 15 amino acids. Written as DNA, the CDR3 is TGTGCCATCAGTGAGTCAGGGTCCGAGAATGAAAAACTGTTTTTT. It yields the protein CAISESGSENEKLFF.

Only a few counts were recorded for this clone. This chain uses TRBV9 with TRBJ2-7; 8 bases align to TRBD1. The CDR3 sequence is 15 residues long. Looked up from germline, CDR1 is SGDLS and CDR2 is YYNGEE. V was pared by 1 base and J by 3 bases, with 6 bases of the junction left unmatched. In DNA form, the CDR3 reads TGTGCCAGCAGCGTACGACAGGGGAAAATCTACGAGCAGTACTTC. This translates into CASSVRQGKIYEQYF.

V and J are TRBV11-3 and TRBJ2-1, with 10 bases identical to TRBD1. The CDR3 sequence is 15 residues long. Germline CDR1 SGHNT, CDR2 YENEEA. The V segment lost 5 bases and the J segment 5 bases; nucleotides outside the gene matches: 6. The CDR3 bases are TGTGCCAGCAGCGAAATCGGGACAGGGGACAATGAGCAGTTCTTC. It yields the protein CASSEIGTGDNEQFF.

This clone was observed a handful of times. The chain has TRBV6-7 and TRBJ2-7; 7 bases match TRBD2. TRBV6-7 is an open reading frame whose function is uncertain. With 5 bases clipped from V and 0 bases from J, the junction kept 10 bases outside the gene matches. The CDR3 has 16 residues. The CDR3 region has the DNA TGTGCCAGCAGTGAAGGACCCAGCGGGGACTCCTACGAGCAGTACTTC. This codes for CASSEGPSGDSYEQYF.